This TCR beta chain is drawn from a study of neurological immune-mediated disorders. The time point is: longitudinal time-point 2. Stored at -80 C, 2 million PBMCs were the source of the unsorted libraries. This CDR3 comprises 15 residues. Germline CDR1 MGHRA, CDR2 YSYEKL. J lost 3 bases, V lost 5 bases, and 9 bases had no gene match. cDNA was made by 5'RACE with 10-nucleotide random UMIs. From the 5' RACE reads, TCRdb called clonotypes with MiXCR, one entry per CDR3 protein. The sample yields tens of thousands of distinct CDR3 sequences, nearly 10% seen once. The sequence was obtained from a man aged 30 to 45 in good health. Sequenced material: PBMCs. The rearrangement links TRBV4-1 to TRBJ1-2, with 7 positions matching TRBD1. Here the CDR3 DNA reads TGCGCCAGCAGCAAAAAGGGACAGCTTGACTATGGCTACACCTTC. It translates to CASSKKGQLDYGYTF.